Listed below are T cell receptor beta chains from one sample, sequenced in a study of blood T cell repertoires in COVID-19. The repertoire was sequenced with immunoSEQ multiplex PCR; TCRdb's copy has only in-frame clones and lacks some. The profile shows around 37,000 clones, around four fifths of them singletons. Sample: peripheral blood. These receptors all come from a man in his forties or fifties with active COVID-19. CDR3s include the opening cysteine and the closing phenylalanine or tryptophan. A D gene is named only where the DNA matches it firmly. The size of a clone is reported for some rows only, either as once, few or many, or as a class for expanded clones.

d_call: -; v_call: TRBV10-1; clone_size: -; j_call: TRBJ1-2; cdr3_aa: CASSPGMDYGYTF; cdr3_nt: TGCGCCAGCAGTCCAGGGATGGACTATGGCTACACCTTC
d_call: -; v_call: TRBV6-5; clone_size: -; j_call: TRBJ1-6; cdr3_aa: CASRVVRESPLHF; cdr3_nt: TGTGCCAGCAGAGTCGTGCGAGAGTCACCCCTCCACTTT
d_call: -; v_call: TRBV4-1; clone_size: -; j_call: TRBJ1-2; cdr3_aa: CASSQDKSGGGGYTF; cdr3_nt: TGCGCCAGCAGCCAAGATAAGTCGGGGGGAGGCGGCTACACCTTC
d_call: TRBD1; v_call: TRBV10-3; clone_size: -; j_call: TRBJ2-3; cdr3_aa: CAISQGALGTDTQYF; cdr3_nt: TGTGCCATCAGTCAGGGGGCACTTGGCACAGATACGCAGTATTTT
d_call: -; v_call: TRBV29-1; clone_size: -; j_call: TRBJ1-2; cdr3_aa: CSVAGGGDRYGYTF; cdr3_nt: TGCAGCGTTGCAGGAGGGGGGGATCGCTATGGCTACACCTTC
d_call: -; v_call: TRBV3-1/TRBV3-2; clone_size: once; j_call: TRBJ2-7; cdr3_aa: CASSMVDSRYEQYF; cdr3_nt: TGTGCCAGCTCCATGGTAGACAGCAGATACGAGCAGTACTTC
d_call: TRBD2; v_call: TRBV19; clone_size: -; j_call: TRBJ2-1; cdr3_aa: CASSIDTSGAVYNEQFF; cdr3_nt: TGTGCCAGTAGTATAGATACTAGCGGGGCGGTCTACAATGAGCAGTTCTTC
d_call: -; v_call: TRBV6-2/TRBV6-3; clone_size: few; j_call: TRBJ2-3; cdr3_aa: CASSYSTGIRDTQYF; cdr3_nt: TGTGCCAGCAGTTACTCGACTGGAATTCGGGATACGCAGTATTTT
d_call: TRBD2; v_call: TRBV3-1/TRBV3-2; clone_size: -; j_call: TRBJ2-5; cdr3_aa: CASSPTSGEETQYF; cdr3_nt: TGTGCCAGCAGCCCGACTAGCGGGGAAGAGACCCAGTACTTC
d_call: -; v_call: TRBV29-1; clone_size: -; j_call: TRBJ2-1; cdr3_aa: CSVEPRLVKYNEQFF; cdr3_nt: TGCAGCGTTGAACCCCGACTAGTGAAATACAATGAGCAGTTCTTC
d_call: TRBD1; v_call: TRBV11-1; clone_size: -; j_call: TRBJ2-2; cdr3_aa: CASSFTGGTGELFF; cdr3_nt: TGTGCCAGCAGCTTCACAGGGGGCACCGGGGAGCTGTTTTTT
d_call: -; v_call: TRBV6-4; clone_size: few; j_call: TRBJ2-2; cdr3_aa: CASSDRGEAGELFF; cdr3_nt: TGTGCCAGCAGTGACAGGGGTGAGGCCGGGGAGCTGTTTTTT
d_call: TRBD1; v_call: TRBV27; clone_size: -; j_call: TRBJ1-2; cdr3_aa: CASSPGQGARDYGYTF; cdr3_nt: TGTGCCAGTAGTCCGGGACAGGGGGCCAGGGACTATGGCTACACCTTC
d_call: -; v_call: TRBV12-3/TRBV12-4; clone_size: few; j_call: TRBJ1-5; cdr3_aa: CASSSTELAQHF; cdr3_nt: TGTGCCAGCAGTTCGACAGAATTGGCCCAGCATTTT
d_call: -; v_call: TRBV5-1; clone_size: once; j_call: TRBJ2-5; cdr3_aa: CASSLGGQGGTQYF; cdr3_nt: TGCGCCAGCAGCTTGGGAGGGCAGGGAGGGACCCAGTACTTC
d_call: TRBD2; v_call: TRBV5-8; clone_size: -; j_call: TRBJ2-5; cdr3_aa: CASSLASGGFGETQYF; cdr3_nt: TGTGCCAGCAGCTTGGCCAGCGGGGGGTTCGGTGAGACCCAGTACTTC
d_call: TRBD1; v_call: TRBV7-9; clone_size: -; j_call: TRBJ2-1; cdr3_aa: CASSDDRVGSYNEQFF; cdr3_nt: TGTGCCAGCAGCGATGACAGGGTTGGCTCCTACAATGAGCAGTTCTTC
d_call: -; v_call: TRBV6-5; clone_size: -; j_call: TRBJ2-3; cdr3_aa: CATARGGAEDTQYF; cdr3_nt: TGTGCCACCGCGAGAGGGGGGGCTGAAGATACGCAGTATTTT
d_call: -; v_call: TRBV7-9; clone_size: -; j_call: TRBJ1-6; cdr3_aa: CASSFFSGDYNSPLHF; cdr3_nt: TGTGCCAGCAGCTTCTTTTCCGGGGATTATAATTCACCCCTCCACTTT
d_call: -; v_call: TRBV27; clone_size: -; j_call: TRBJ2-7; cdr3_aa: CASGQAYEQYF; cdr3_nt: TGTGCCAGCGGGCAGGCCTACGAGCAGTACTTC
d_call: -; v_call: TRBV4-1; clone_size: few; j_call: TRBJ1-3; cdr3_aa: CASSQDERGGGNTIYF; cdr3_nt: TGCGCCAGCAGCCAAGATGAAAGGGGGGGAGGAAACACCATATATTTT
d_call: TRBD1; v_call: TRBV7-2; clone_size: -; j_call: TRBJ2-3; cdr3_aa: CASSLVSAGGDTQYF; cdr3_nt: TGTGCCAGCAGCTTAGTTTCCGCAGGGGGAGATACGCAGTATTTT
d_call: TRBD1; v_call: TRBV20-1; clone_size: few; j_call: TRBJ1-5; cdr3_aa: CSASKGGLLGNQPQHF; cdr3_nt: TGCAGTGCTAGTAAAGGGGGCCTATTGGGCAATCAGCCCCAGCATTTT
d_call: TRBD1; v_call: TRBV6-6; clone_size: -; j_call: TRBJ1-6; cdr3_aa: CASRSADRVHNSPLHF; cdr3_nt: TGTGCCAGCAGATCGGCGGACAGGGTTCATAATTCACCCCTCCACTTT
d_call: -; v_call: TRBV27; clone_size: -; j_call: TRBJ2-3; cdr3_aa: CASSFSLDTQYF; cdr3_nt: TGTGCCAGCAGTTTCTCTTTGGATACGCAGTATTTT
d_call: -; v_call: TRBV21-1; clone_size: -; j_call: TRBJ2-1; cdr3_aa: CASSPLAGEGYEQFF; cdr3_nt: TGTGCCAGCAGCCCACTAGCGGGGGAGGGGTATGAGCAGTTCTTC
d_call: -; v_call: TRBV6-4; clone_size: -; j_call: TRBJ2-1; cdr3_aa: CASSDYREGEQFF; cdr3_nt: TGTGCCAGCAGTGATTACAGGGAGGGTGAGCAGTTCTTC
d_call: TRBD2; v_call: TRBV10-3; clone_size: -; j_call: TRBJ2-1; cdr3_aa: CAISDNPGGIYNEQFF; cdr3_nt: TGTGCCATCAGTGACAATCCGGGGGGGATCTACAATGAGCAGTTCTTC
d_call: TRBD1; v_call: TRBV5-5; clone_size: -; j_call: TRBJ2-5; cdr3_aa: CASSLDGTGYETQYF; cdr3_nt: TGTGCCAGCAGCTTGGATGGGACAGGGTATGAGACCCAGTACTTC
d_call: TRBD1; v_call: TRBV9; clone_size: -; j_call: TRBJ1-1; cdr3_aa: CASSLMTGAGTEAFF; cdr3_nt: TGTGCCAGCAGCCTCATGACAGGGGCGGGCACTGAAGCTTTCTTT
d_call: TRBD2; v_call: TRBV5-1; clone_size: -; j_call: TRBJ2-5; cdr3_aa: CASSKAGGGDVETQYF; cdr3_nt: TGCGCCAGCAGCAAAGCGGGGGGAGGCGATGTAGAGACCCAGTACTTC
d_call: -; v_call: TRBV25-1; clone_size: -; j_call: TRBJ2-7; cdr3_aa: CASSEREQYF; cdr3_nt: TGTGCCAGCAGTGAGAGAGAGCAGTACTTC
d_call: TRBD2; v_call: TRBV5-4; clone_size: -; j_call: TRBJ2-3; cdr3_aa: CASSPIAGGRGTDTQYF; cdr3_nt: TGTGCCAGCAGTCCTATAGCGGGGGGGCGAGGCACAGATACGCAGTATTTT